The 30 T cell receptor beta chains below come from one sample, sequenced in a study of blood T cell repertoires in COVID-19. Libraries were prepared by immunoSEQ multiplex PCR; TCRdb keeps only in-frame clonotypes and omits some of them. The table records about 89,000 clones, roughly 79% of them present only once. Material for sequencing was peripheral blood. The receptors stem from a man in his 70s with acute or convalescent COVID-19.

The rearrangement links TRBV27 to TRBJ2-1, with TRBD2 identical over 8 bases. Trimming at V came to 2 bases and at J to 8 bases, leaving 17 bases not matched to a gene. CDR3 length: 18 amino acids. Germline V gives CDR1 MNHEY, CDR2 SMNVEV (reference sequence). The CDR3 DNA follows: TGTGCCAGCAGTTTACATCGGGAGGGCCTTGCTTTCACGTATGAGCAGTTCTTC. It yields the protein CASSLHREGLAFTYEQFF.

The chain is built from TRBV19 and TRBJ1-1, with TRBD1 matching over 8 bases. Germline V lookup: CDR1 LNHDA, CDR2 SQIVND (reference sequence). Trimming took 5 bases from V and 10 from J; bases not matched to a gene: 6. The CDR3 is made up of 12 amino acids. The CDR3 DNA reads TGTGCCAGTAGTCCAGGGGGCGGTGCAGCTTTCTTT. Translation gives CASSPGGGAAFF.

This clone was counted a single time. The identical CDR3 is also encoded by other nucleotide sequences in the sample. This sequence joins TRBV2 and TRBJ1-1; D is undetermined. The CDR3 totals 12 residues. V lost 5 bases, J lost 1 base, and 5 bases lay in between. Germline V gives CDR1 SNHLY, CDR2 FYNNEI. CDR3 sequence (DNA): TGTGCCAGCAGTCGACAGAACACTGAAGCTTTCTTT. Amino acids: CASSRQNTEAFF. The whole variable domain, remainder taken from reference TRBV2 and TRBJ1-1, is EPEVTQTPSHQVTQMGQEVILRCVPISNHLYFYWYRQILGQKVEFLVSFYNNEISEKSEIFDDQFSVERPDGSNFTLKIRSTKLEDSAMYFCASSRQNTEAFFGQGTRLTVV.

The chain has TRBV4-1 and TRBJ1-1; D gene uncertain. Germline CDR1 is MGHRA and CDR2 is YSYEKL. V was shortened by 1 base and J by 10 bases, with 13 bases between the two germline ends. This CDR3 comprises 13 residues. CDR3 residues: CASSQAKRVGAFF. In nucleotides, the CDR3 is TGCGCCAGCAGCCAAGCGAAGCGCGTGGGAGCTTTCTTT.

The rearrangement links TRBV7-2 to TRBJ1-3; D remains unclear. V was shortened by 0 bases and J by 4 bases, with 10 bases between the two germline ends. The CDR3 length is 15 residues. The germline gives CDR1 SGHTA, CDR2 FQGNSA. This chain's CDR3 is CASSLATTTGNTIYF. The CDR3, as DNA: TGTGCCAGCAGCTTAGCTACCACGACAGGAAACACCATATATTTT.

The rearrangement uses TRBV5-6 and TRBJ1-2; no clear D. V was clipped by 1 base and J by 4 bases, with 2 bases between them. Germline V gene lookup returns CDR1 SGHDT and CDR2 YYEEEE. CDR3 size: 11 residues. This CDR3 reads CASSLRYGYTF. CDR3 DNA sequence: TGTGCCAGCAGCTTGCGCTATGGCTACACCTTC. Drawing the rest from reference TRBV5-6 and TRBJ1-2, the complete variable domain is DAGVTQSPTHLIKTRGQQVTLRCSPKSGHDTVSWYQQALGQGPQFIFQYYEEEERQRGNFPDRFSGHQFPNYSSELNVNALLLGDSALYLCASSLRYGYTFGSGTRLTVV.

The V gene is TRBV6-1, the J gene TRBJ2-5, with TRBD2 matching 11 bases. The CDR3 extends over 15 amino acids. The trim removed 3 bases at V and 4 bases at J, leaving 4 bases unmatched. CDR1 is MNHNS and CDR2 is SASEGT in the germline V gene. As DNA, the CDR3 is TGTGCCAGCAGTGAGCCGACTAGCGGGATAGAGACCCAGTACTTC. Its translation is CASSEPTSGIETQYF.

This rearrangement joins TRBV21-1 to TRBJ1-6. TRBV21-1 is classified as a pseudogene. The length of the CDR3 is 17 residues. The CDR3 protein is CASSPGGPSSYNSPLHF. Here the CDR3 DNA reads TGTGCCAGCTCGCCCGGGGGGCCAAGCTCCTATAATTCACCCCTCCACTTT.

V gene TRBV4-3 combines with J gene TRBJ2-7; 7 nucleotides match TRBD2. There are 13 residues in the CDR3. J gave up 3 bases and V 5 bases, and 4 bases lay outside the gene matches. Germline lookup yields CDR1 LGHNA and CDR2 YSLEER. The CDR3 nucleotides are TGCGCCAGCAGCTACCGGGACTACTACGAGCAGTACTTC. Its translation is CASSYRDYYEQYF.

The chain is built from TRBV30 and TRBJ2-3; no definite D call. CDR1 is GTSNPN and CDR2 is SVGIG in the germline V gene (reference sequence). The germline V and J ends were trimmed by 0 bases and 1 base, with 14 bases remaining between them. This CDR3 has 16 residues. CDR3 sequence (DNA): TGTGCCTGGAGTGTAAAGACACCGTCTCGCACAGATACGCAGTATTTT. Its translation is CAWSVKTPSRTDTQYF.

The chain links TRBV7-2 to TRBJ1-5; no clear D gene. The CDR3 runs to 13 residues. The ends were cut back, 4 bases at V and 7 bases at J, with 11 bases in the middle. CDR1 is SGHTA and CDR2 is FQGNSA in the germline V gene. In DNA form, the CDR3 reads TGTGCCAGCAGCTGGAGGGCAGAGCAGCCCCAGCATTTT. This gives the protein CASSWRAEQPQHF.

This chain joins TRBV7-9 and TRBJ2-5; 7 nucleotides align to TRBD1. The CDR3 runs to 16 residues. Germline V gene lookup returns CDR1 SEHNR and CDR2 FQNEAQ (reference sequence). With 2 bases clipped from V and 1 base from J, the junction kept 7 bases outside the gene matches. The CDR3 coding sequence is TGTGCCAGCAGCTTATTGAGCGGACAGGTCCAAGAGACCCAGTACTTC. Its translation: CASSLLSGQVQETQYF.

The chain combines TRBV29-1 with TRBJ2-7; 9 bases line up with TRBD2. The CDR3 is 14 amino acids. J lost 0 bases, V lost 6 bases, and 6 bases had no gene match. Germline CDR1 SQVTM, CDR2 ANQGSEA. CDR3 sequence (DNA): TGCAGCGTGAAAAGTAGCGGGAGCTCCTACGAGCAGTACTTC. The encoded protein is CSVKSSGSSYEQYF.

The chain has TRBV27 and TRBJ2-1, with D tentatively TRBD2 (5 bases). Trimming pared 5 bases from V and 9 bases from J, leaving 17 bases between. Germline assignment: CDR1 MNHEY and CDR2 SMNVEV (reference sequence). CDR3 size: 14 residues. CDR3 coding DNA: TGTGCCAGCAGTAAGGACTTAGAGGGCGCTGAGCAGTTCTTC. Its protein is CASSKDLEGAEQFF.

The CDR3 DNA reads TGTGCCAGCAGCTCCGAAATCACTAGACTAGCCCCCGGGGAGCTGTTTTTT. Translation gives CASSSEITRLAPGELFF. The genes are TRBV7-3 and TRBJ2-2, with 7 bases fitting TRBD2. The CDR3 length is 17 residues. V dropped 4 bases and J dropped 6; count of bases not matched to a gene: 14. Germline loops: CDR1 SGHTA, CDR2 FQGTGA.

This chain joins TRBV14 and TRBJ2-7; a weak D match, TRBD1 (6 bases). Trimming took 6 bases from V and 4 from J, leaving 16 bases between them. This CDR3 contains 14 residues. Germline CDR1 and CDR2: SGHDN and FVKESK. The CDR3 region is CASSPLQGTYEQYF. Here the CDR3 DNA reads TGTGCCAGCAGTCCTCTACAGGGTACTTACGAGCAGTACTTC.

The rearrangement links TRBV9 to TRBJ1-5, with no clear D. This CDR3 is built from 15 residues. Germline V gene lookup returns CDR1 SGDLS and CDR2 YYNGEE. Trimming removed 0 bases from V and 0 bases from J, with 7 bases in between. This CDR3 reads CASSVDSYSNQPQHF. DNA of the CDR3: TGTGCCAGCAGCGTAGACAGTTATAGCAATCAGCCCCAGCATTTT.

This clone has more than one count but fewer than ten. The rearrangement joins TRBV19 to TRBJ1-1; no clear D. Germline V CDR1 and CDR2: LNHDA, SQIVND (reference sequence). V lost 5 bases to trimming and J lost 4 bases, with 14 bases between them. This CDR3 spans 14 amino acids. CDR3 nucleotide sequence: TGTGCCAGTAGTGCGGAGGGTGGGATCACTGAAGCTTTCTTT. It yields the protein CASSAEGGITEAFF. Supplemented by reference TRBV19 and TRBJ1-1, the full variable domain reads DGGITQSPKYLFRKEGQNVTLSCEQNLNHDAMYWYRQDPGQGLRLIYYSQIVNDFQKGDIAEGYSVSREKKESFPLTVTSAQKNPTAFYLCASSAEGGITEAFFGQGTRLTVV.

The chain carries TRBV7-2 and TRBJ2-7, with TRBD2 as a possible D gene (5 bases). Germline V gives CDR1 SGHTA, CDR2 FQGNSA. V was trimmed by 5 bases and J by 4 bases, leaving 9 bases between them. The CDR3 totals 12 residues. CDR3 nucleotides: TGTGCCAGCAGCCGAGAGGGTTACGAGCAGTACTTC. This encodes CASSREGYEQYF.

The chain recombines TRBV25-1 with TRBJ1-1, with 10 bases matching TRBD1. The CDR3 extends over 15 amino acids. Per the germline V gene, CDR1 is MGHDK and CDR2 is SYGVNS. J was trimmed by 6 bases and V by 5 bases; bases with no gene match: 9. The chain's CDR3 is CASSTRQGAKAEAFF. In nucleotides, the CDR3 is TGTGCCAGCAGTACTCGACAGGGGGCGAAGGCTGAAGCTTTCTTT.

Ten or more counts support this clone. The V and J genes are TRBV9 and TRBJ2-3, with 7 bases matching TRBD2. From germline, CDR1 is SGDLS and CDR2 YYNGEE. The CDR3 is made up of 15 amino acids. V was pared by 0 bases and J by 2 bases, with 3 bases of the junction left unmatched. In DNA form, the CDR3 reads TGTGCCAGCAGCGTAGGGCGGGGGATCACAGATACGCAGTATTTT. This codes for CASSVGRGITDTQYF.

The CDR3 spells CASSDRGGIGQPQHF. The CDR3 DNA reads TGTGCCAGCAGTGACCGAGGGGGTATAGGGCAGCCCCAGCATTTT. The V call is TRBV2, the J call TRBJ1-5; D possibly corresponds to TRBD1 (6 bases). The CDR3 extends over 15 amino acids. Trimming shortened V by 3 bases and J by 7 bases, and 16 bases separated the two germline ends. Germline loops: CDR1 SNHLY, CDR2 FYNNEI.

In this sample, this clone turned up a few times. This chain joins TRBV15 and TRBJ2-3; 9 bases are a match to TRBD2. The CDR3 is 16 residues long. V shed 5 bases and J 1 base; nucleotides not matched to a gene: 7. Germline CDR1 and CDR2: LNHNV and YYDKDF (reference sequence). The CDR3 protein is CATSGWTSDGTDTQYF. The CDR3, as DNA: TGTGCCACCAGCGGGTGGACTAGCGATGGCACAGATACGCAGTATTTT.

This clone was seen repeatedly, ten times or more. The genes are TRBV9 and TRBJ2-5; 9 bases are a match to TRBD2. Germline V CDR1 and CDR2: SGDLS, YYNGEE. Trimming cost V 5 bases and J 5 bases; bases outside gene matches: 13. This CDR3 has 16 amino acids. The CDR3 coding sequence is TGTGCCAGCAGGCCAATGACTAGCGGATGGAAGGAGACCCAGTACTTC. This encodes CASRPMTSGWKETQYF.

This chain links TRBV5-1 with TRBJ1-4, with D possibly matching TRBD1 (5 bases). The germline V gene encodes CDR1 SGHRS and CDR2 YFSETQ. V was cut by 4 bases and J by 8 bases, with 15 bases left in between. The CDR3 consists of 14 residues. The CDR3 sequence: CASSHGTGREKLFF. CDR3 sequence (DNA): TGCGCCAGCAGCCACGGGACTGGGCGGGAAAAACTGTTTTTT.

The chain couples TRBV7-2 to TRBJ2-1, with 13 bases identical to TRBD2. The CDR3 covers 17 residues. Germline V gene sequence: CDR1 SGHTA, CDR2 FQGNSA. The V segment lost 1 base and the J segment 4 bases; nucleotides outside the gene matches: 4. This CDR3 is CASSLGGLAGVYNEQFF. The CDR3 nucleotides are TGTGCCAGCAGCTTAGGAGGACTAGCGGGGGTTTACAATGAGCAGTTCTTC.

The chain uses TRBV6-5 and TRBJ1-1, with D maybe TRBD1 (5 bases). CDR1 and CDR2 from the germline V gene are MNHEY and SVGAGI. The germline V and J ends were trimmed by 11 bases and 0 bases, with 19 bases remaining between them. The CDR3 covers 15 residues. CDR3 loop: CALRVEDLLNTEAFF. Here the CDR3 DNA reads TGTGCCCTCAGGGTTGAAGATTTGTTGAACACTGAAGCTTTCTTT.

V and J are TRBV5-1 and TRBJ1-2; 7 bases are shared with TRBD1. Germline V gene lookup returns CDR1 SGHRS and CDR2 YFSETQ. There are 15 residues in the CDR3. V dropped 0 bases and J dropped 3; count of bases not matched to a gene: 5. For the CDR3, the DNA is TGCGCCAGCAGCTTGGTGCAACAGGGGTACTATGGCTACACCTTC. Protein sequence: CASSLVQQGYYGYTF.

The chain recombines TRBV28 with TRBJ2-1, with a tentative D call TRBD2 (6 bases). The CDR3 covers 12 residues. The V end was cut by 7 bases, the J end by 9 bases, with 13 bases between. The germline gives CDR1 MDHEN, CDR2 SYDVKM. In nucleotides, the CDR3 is TGTGCCAGCACCCAACGGGGGTTTGAGCAGTTCTTC. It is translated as CASTQRGFEQFF.

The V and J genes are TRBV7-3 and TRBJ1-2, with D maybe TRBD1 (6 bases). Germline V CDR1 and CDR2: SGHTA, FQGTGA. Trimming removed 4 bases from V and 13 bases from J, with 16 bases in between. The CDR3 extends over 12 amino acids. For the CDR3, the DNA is TGTGCCAGCAGCTCCAACCGACAGGTCTTCACCTTC. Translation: CASSSNRQVFTF.